The 25 T cell receptor gamma chains below all came from one sample that was sequenced in a study of Vδ1+ human thymocytes. Extracted RNA was reverse transcribed into cDNA. Pooled V-gene forward primers with one constant-region reverse primer generated the CDR3 amplicons by multiplex PCR. TCRdb re-called the multiplex PCR reads using CATT. Here the sample spans tens of thousands of gamma-chain clones, 20% being singletons. Their cognate antigens are unknown. Findings and limits, study-wide: Thymic TRG and TRD repertoires appeared highly polyclonal.

Sequenced: Vdelta1+ gamma-delta thymocytes from the thymus. Subset meaning: FACS-sorted CD3+ TCRalphabeta- TCRVdelta1+ TCRVdelta2- thymocytes. These receptors were obtained from a girl under three years old who had congenital heart surgery.

V and J are TRGV4 and TRGJ1 or TRGJ2. Germline V gene data show CDR1 as EGSTGY and CDR2 as YDSYTSSV. J lost 5 bases, V lost 1 base, and 8 bases had no gene match. The CDR3 is 14 amino acids. This CDR3 is CATWDGYPDYKKLF. The CDR3 DNA is TGTGCCACCTGGGATGGATACCCGGATTATAAGAAACTCTTT.

In this sample, this clone turned up a few times. Different DNA sequences within this sample yield the same CDR3. This sequence joins TRGV9 and TRGJ1 or TRGJ2. This CDR3 has 12 amino acids. Looked up from germline, CDR1 is GITISATS and CDR2 is ISYDGTV (reference sequence). Trimming cost V 5 bases and J 2 bases; bases outside gene matches: 3. CDR3: CALWGYYYKKLF. CDR3 nucleotide sequence: TGTGCCTTGTGGGGTTATTATTATAAGAAACTCTTT.

This clone turned up a few times. Other DNA sequences in this sample translate to the same CDR3. The genes are TRGV4 and TRGJ1 or TRGJ2. The V and J ends lost 0 bases and 4 bases, in that order; junction bases with no gene match: 6. The CDR3 runs 14 residues. Germline values: CDR1 EGSTGY, CDR2 YDSYTSSV. The CDR3 spells CATWDGGRYYKKLF. CDR3 in DNA: TGTGCCACCTGGGATGGGGGCCGCTATTATAAGAAACTCTTT.

This clone was counted only a few times. The gene calls are TRGV3 and TRGJ1 or TRGJ2. Losses at the gene ends were 6 bases for V and 4 bases for J; bases not matched to a gene: 9. This CDR3 has 13 amino acids. CDR1 and CDR2 (germline): VTNTFY, YDVSTARD (reference sequence). The CDR3 spells CATWPGGYYKKLF. The DNA for the CDR3 is TGTGCCACCTGGCCGGGGGGGTATTATAAGAAACTCTTT.

This chain joins TRGV4 and TRGJ1 or TRGJ2. The length of the CDR3 is 12 residues. J gave up 6 bases and V 5 bases, and 7 bases lay outside the gene matches. Germline V gene data show CDR1 as EGSTGY and CDR2 as YDSYTSSV. CDR3 nucleotide sequence: TGTGCCACCTGGGTCGGGTGTTATAAGAAACTCTTT. Its translation: CATWVGCYKKLF.

This clone came up a few times. The chain couples TRGV9 to TRGJ1 or TRGJ2. There are 15 residues in the CDR3. Losses at the gene ends were 0 bases for V and 9 bases for J; bases not matched to a gene: 14. Germline loops: CDR1 GITISATS, CDR2 ISYDGTV (reference sequence). CDR3 in amino acids: CALWEVPKWSGKKLF. CDR3 sequence (DNA): TGTGCCTTGTGGGAGGTGCCCAAATGGAGTGGTAAGAAACTCTTT.

V and J are TRGV9 and TRGJ1 or TRGJ2. There are 11 residues in the CDR3. Germline V gives CDR1 GITISATS, CDR2 ISYDGTV (reference sequence). The ends lost 0 bases at V and 12 bases at J; junction bases unmatched: 5. The CDR3 DNA is TGTGCCTTGTGGGAGGTGGTTTGGAAACTCTTT. Residues: CALWEVVWKLF.

This clone was detected only a few times. J is TRGJ1 or TRGJ2 and V is TRGV3. The CDR3 runs to 11 residues. The germline CDR1 and CDR2 sequences are VTNTFY and YDVSTARD (reference sequence). Unmatched junction bases numbered 7, after V lost 2 bases and J lost 12 bases. The CDR3 DNA reads as TGTGCCACCTGGGACACCCGGGCGAAACTCTTT. Its protein product is CATWDTRAKLF.

V is TRGV2 and J is TRGJP2. V trimming: 1 base; J trimming: 6 bases; junction bases outside the gene matches: 11. Germline loops: CDR1 EGSNGY, CDR2 YDSYNSKV. The CDR3 loop spans 16 amino acids. The CDR3 spells CATWDGLWGGDWIKTF. In DNA form, the CDR3 reads TGTGCCACCTGGGACGGCCTCTGGGGGGGTGATTGGATCAAGACGTTT.

A remark on this clone: This CDR3 is also generated by other DNA sequences in the sample. V is TRGV4 and J is TRGJ1 or TRGJ2. The length of the CDR3 is 11 residues. The junction had 4 bases not matched to a gene; V was cut back by 0 bases and J by 11 bases. The germline gives CDR1 EGSTGY, CDR2 YDSYTSSV. CDR3 nucleotide sequence: TGTGCCACCTGGGATGGGCCTCAGAAACTCTTT. Translated: CATWDGPQKLF.

The chain couples TRGV3 to TRGJ1 or TRGJ2. This CDR3 comprises 14 residues. V gave up 0 bases and J gave up 11 bases; unmatched junction bases: 13. Germline V lookup: CDR1 VTNTFY, CDR2 YDVSTARD (reference sequence). The CDR3, as DNA: TGTGCCACCTGGGACAGGCCAATCGGGAGGGAGAAACTCTTT. Translation gives CATWDRPIGREKLF.

Of note for this clone: This same CDR3 is encoded by further DNA sequences in the sample. This rearrangement joins TRGV9 to TRGJ1 or TRGJ2. The J segment lost 12 bases and the V segment lost 0 bases, leaving 5 bases of the junction unmatched. The germline gives CDR1 GITISATS, CDR2 ISYDGTV (reference sequence). CDR3 length: 11 residues. The DNA for the CDR3 is TGTGCCTTGTGGGAGGTGCTAGGGAAACTCTTT. Translating gives CALWEVLGKLF.

This clone has just a few counts. The V call is TRGV4, the J call TRGJ1 or TRGJ2. Germline V gene lookup returns CDR1 EGSTGY and CDR2 YDSYTSSV. This CDR3 comprises 15 residues. Trimming at V came to 0 bases and at J to 2 bases, leaving 7 bases not matched to a gene. In nucleotides, the CDR3 is TGTGCCACCTGGGATGGGCCGGTTCATTATTATAAGAAACTCTTT. Translated, it gives CATWDGPVHYYKKLF.

This clone was found once. This chain links TRGV2 with TRGJ1 or TRGJ2. This CDR3 comprises 15 residues. V lost 0 bases to trimming and J lost 3 bases; unmatched junction nucleotides: 8. Germline V CDR1 and CDR2: EGSNGY, YDSYNSKV. The CDR3 sequence is CATWDGLSGYYKKLF. CDR3 nucleotide sequence: TGTGCCACCTGGGACGGGCTGTCGGGTTATTATAAGAAACTCTTT.

This chain connects TRGV8 to TRGJ1 or TRGJ2. In germline, CDR1 is VENAVY, CDR2 YDSYNSRV. This CDR3 region has 12 residues. The V and J ends lost 4 bases and 6 bases, in that order; junction bases with no gene match: 6. CDR3 amino acids: CATWDASYKKLF. The CDR3, as DNA: TGTGCCACCTGGGACGCGTCTTATAAGAAACTCTTT.

Concerning this clone itself: A much larger clone differs from this one at a single base, so this may be a read error. This CDR3 is also generated by other DNA sequences in the sample. J is TRGJ1 or TRGJ2 and V is TRGV8. The trim removed 3 bases at V and 5 bases at J, leaving 4 bases unmatched. The length of the CDR3 is 12 residues. Germline loops: CDR1 VENAVY, CDR2 YDSYNSRV. CDR3: CATWDLDYKKLF. The CDR3 bases are TGTGCCACCTGGGATCTGGATTATAAGAAACTCTTT.

The J gene is TRGJ1 or TRGJ2, the V gene TRGV8. Germline CDR1 and CDR2: VENAVY and YDSYNSRV. The CDR3 contains 10 residues. With V trimmed by 1 base and J by 12 bases, 3 bases remained unmatched. CDR3 sequence reads: CATWDRPKLF. DNA for the CDR3: TGTGCCACCTGGGATAGACCGAAACTCTTT.

A note on this clone: This may come from a read error, since a much larger clone is one base off. Different DNA sequences within this sample yield the same CDR3. V usage is TRGV2 and J usage is TRGJP2. Trimming cost V 0 bases and J 5 bases; bases outside gene matches: 6. Germline V gene sequence: CDR1 EGSNGY, CDR2 YDSYNSKV. The CDR3 runs 15 residues. CDR3 in DNA: TGTGCCACCTGGGACGGGCGGGGCAGTGATTGGATCAAGACGTTT. Its protein is CATWDGRGSDWIKTF.

This clone was seen only a few times. The V call is TRGV4, the J call TRGJ1 or TRGJ2. CDR1 and CDR2 (germline): EGSTGY, YDSYTSSV. The junction had 15 bases not matched to a gene; V was cut back by 4 bases and J by 6 bases. CDR3 length: 15 residues. The CDR3 here is CATWDGPTDSYKKLF. The CDR3 DNA is TGTGCCACCTGGGACGGGCCTACCGATAGTTATAAGAAACTCTTT.

The genes are TRGV2 and TRGJ1 or TRGJ2. The junction had 5 bases not matched to a gene; V was cut back by 2 bases and J by 4 bases. Germline values: CDR1 EGSNGY, CDR2 YDSYNSKV. The CDR3 is made up of 13 amino acids. CDR3 in amino acids: CATWDDWYYKKLF. Written as DNA, the CDR3 is TGTGCCACCTGGGACGATTGGTATTATAAGAAACTCTTT.

The V call is TRGV2, the J call TRGJ1 or TRGJ2. The CDR3 totals 15 residues. Trimming removed 0 bases from V and 5 bases from J; junction bases left unmatched: 10. Germline-derived CDR1 and CDR2 are EGSNGY and YDSYNSKV. The CDR3 spells CATWDGPGKDYKKLF. CDR3 in DNA: TGTGCCACCTGGGACGGGCCTGGAAAGGATTATAAGAAACTCTTT.

The V and J genes are TRGV2 and TRGJ1 or TRGJ2. Losses at the gene ends were 2 bases for V and 9 bases for J; bases not matched to a gene: 10. CDR1 EGSNGY and CDR2 YDSYNSKV come from the germline V gene. CDR3 length equals 13 residues. CDR3: CATWDAPIRKKLF. In DNA, the CDR3 is TGTGCCACCTGGGACGCCCCAATTCGTAAGAAACTCTTT.

The chain is built from TRGV9 and TRGJ1 or TRGJ2. This CDR3 comprises 13 residues. Trimming cost V 2 bases and J 11 bases; bases outside gene matches: 12. Germline V gives CDR1 GITISATS, CDR2 ISYDGTV (reference sequence). The CDR3 loop reads CALWEEKSWEKLF. CDR3 nucleotide sequence: TGTGCCTTGTGGGAGGAGAAGAGTTGGGAGAAACTCTTT.

This clone has a handful of counts. This chain joins TRGV9 and TRGJ1 or TRGJ2. The V gene's germline CDR1 is GITISATS and CDR2 ISYDGTV (reference sequence). The CDR3 is 13 amino acids. V was clipped by 1 base and J by 6 bases; unmatched bases: 6. The CDR3 DNA sequence: TGTGCCTTGTGGGAGGTCGAGGTTTATAAGAAACTCTTT. Encoded protein: CALWEVEVYKKLF.

This clone showed up many times. Other DNA sequences within the sample encode an identical CDR3. The chain links TRGV4 to TRGJ1 or TRGJ2. CDR3 length: 11 residues. Germline CDR1 reads EGSTGY; CDR2 reads YDSYTSSV. With V trimmed by 0 bases and J by 9 bases, 2 bases remained unmatched. CDR3 nucleotides: TGTGCCACCTGGGATGGGGGTAAGAAACTCTTT. Its translation is CATWDGGKKLF.